Each of the 27 T cell receptor beta chains below was sequenced from the same sample in a study of Tregs in tolerant kidney transplant recipients. TCRdb keeps only in-frame clones here, not all; method: immunoSEQ multiplex PCR. The sample records tens of thousands of clones, roughly 96% being singletons. Their antigens remain unidentified. The sample comprised Tregs from blood cultured with allogeneic cells. These receptors were collected from a human donor in good health.

The chain has TRBV6-6 and TRBJ1-1; TRBD1 matches 9 bases. The CDR3 has 14 residues. V trimming: 4 bases; J trimming: 4 bases; junction bases outside the gene matches: 4. Germline V gene data show CDR1 as MNHNY and CDR2 as SVGAGI (reference sequence). The CDR3 DNA reads as TGTGCCAGCAGTTCAGGACAGGGGAGCACTGAAGCTTTCTTT. This sequence encodes CASSSGQGSTEAFF.

V gene TRBV7-9 combines with J gene TRBJ1-2; possibly TRBD1 for D (5 bases). Trimming removed 1 base at V and 4 bases at J, with 10 bases between. The CDR3 runs to 14 residues. The germline V gene has CDR1 SEHNR and CDR2 FQNEAQ (reference sequence). CDR3 sequence (DNA): TGTGCCAGCAGCTTAGGGGCAGGGAGCTATGGCTACACCTTC. Its protein is CASSLGAGSYGYTF.

The chain joins TRBV7-9 to TRBJ1-1; 7 nucleotides match TRBD1. J lost 3 bases, V lost 0 bases, and 10 bases had no gene match. Per germline, CDR1 SEHNR and CDR2 FQNEAQ (reference sequence). CDR3 length: 17 amino acids. CDR3 bases: TGTGCCAGCAGCTTAGCCGGGACAGCGGGAGGGGACACTGAAGCTTTCTTT. Translated: CASSLAGTAGGDTEAFF.

The gene calls are TRBV5-1 and TRBJ1-6, with unresolved D. In germline, CDR1 is SGHRS, CDR2 YFSETQ. The CDR3 covers 14 residues. Trimming took 5 bases from V and 0 from J, leaving 6 bases between them. CDR3 sequence: CASRNSSYNSPLHF. CDR3 coding DNA: TGCGCCAGCAGGAACAGCTCCTATAATTCACCCCTCCACTTT.

The chain carries TRBV5-5 and TRBJ2-1, with D perhaps being TRBD1 or TRBD2 (5 bases each). Germline-derived CDR1 and CDR2 are SGHKS and YYEKEE (reference sequence). V shed 4 bases and J shed 7 bases, with 12 bases lying between them. This CDR3 has 13 residues. CDR3 sequence (DNA): TGTGCCAGCAGCATGGGACCGAGAAATGAGCAGTTCTTC. This translates into CASSMGPRNEQFF.

The chain links TRBV13 to TRBJ2-1; 12 nucleotides align to TRBD2. The CDR3 is 14 amino acids. In germline, CDR1 is PRHDT, CDR2 FYEKMQ (reference sequence). V shed 1 base and J 8 bases; nucleotides not matched to a gene: 0. This chain's CDR3 is CASSLASGGDEQFF. CDR3 DNA: TGTGCCAGCAGCTTAGCTAGCGGGGGGGATGAGCAGTTCTTC.

The V and J genes are TRBV30 and TRBJ2-7; TRBD1 is a possible D gene (5 bases). There are 12 residues in the CDR3. Germline CDR1 and CDR2: GTSNPN and SVGIG (reference sequence). V lost 2 bases and J 6 bases, leaving 11 bases between the germline ends. The chain's CDR3 is CAWSRQGVEQYF. The CDR3 coding sequence is TGTGCCTGGAGTAGGCAGGGTGTCGAGCAGTACTTC.

The chain uses TRBV5-1 and TRBJ1-2; 8 bases map to TRBD1. The CDR3 has 16 amino acids. V was pared by 3 bases and J by 2 bases, with 9 bases of the junction left unmatched. Germline CDR1 and CDR2: SGHRS and YFSETQ. The CDR3 coding sequence is TGCGCCAGCAGCTCCACCATCGGACAGGGAAACTATGGCTACACCTTC. It specifies CASSSTIGQGNYGYTF.

This clone was counted once. The V gene is TRBV4-2, the J gene TRBJ1-5, with TRBD1 as a possible D gene (5 bases). The CDR3 runs to 15 residues. V lost 4 bases to trimming and J lost 10 bases, with 20 bases between them. Germline CDR1 and CDR2: LGHNA and YNFKEQ. CDR3 in amino acids: CASSPTGGAGSPQHF. CDR3 nucleotides: TGTGCCAGCAGCCCCACAGGAGGGGCTGGATCCCCCCAGCATTTT.

The chain has TRBV2 and TRBJ1-2; D is unclear. The length of the CDR3 is 13 residues. CDR1 is SNHLY and CDR2 is FYNNEI in the germline V gene. V lost 2 bases, J lost 8 bases, and 12 bases lay in between. CDR3 loop: CASSEPGRQGYTF. In nucleotides, the CDR3 is TGTGCCAGCAGTGAACCCGGACGGCAGGGCTACACCTTC.

The rearrangement joins TRBV4-1 to TRBJ2-7; 16 bases line up with TRBD2. Trimming at V came to 0 bases and at J to 6 bases, leaving 8 bases not matched to a gene. There are 18 residues in the CDR3. Germline CDR1 and CDR2: MGHRA and YSYEKL. The CDR3 loop is CASSQDPGTSGRGGEQYF. Written as DNA, the CDR3 is TGCGCCAGCAGCCAAGATCCTGGGACTAGCGGGAGGGGCGGCGAGCAGTACTTC.

The genes are TRBV5-6 and TRBJ1-2, with D hard to call. This CDR3 spans 16 amino acids. The V and J ends lost 0 bases and 4 bases respectively, with 16 bases between them. Germline V gene lookup returns CDR1 SGHDT and CDR2 YYEEEE. CDR3 nucleotides: TGTGCCAGCAGCTTGGGATACCTGGGGTCAGGCTATGGCTACACCTTC. It specifies CASSLGYLGSGYGYTF.

The rearrangement uses TRBV11-2 and TRBJ1-1; no clear D gene. Per the germline V gene, CDR1 is SGHAT and CDR2 is FQNNGV. Trimming removed 1 base from V and 1 base from J, with 13 bases in between. CDR3 length: 16 residues. The CDR3 bases are TGTGCCAGCAGCTTAGTATTCAACCGGAGGAACACTGAAGCTTTCTTT. Translating it yields CASSLVFNRRNTEAFF.

The rearrangement links TRBV30 to TRBJ1-1; D gene unclear. The germline V gene has CDR1 GTSNPN and CDR2 SVGIG (reference sequence). This CDR3 has 13 amino acids. V gave up 4 bases and J gave up 3 bases, with 12 bases separating them. This chain's CDR3 is CAWMFRSHTEAFF. Here the CDR3 DNA reads TGTGCCTGGATGTTCAGGAGCCACACTGAAGCTTTCTTT.

This clone showed up just once. This rearrangement joins TRBV4-1 to TRBJ1-4, with D uncertain. Germline values: CDR1 MGHRA, CDR2 YSYEKL. The CDR3 sequence is 15 residues long. V was shortened by 0 bases and J by 2 bases, with 7 bases between the two germline ends. The CDR3 region is CASSQDGRTNEKLFF. CDR3 bases: TGCGCCAGCAGCCAAGATGGCAGGACTAATGAAAAACTGTTTTTT.

V and J are TRBV6-6 and TRBJ2-1, with TRBD1 as a possible D gene (6 bases). The V gene lost 5 bases and the J gene lost 4 bases, with 15 bases spanning the gap. CDR3 length equals 15 residues. Germline-derived CDR1 and CDR2 are MNHNY and SVGAGI (reference sequence). The CDR3 DNA sequence: TGTGCCAGCAGTCTCGGGACATTGGAATACAATGAGCAGTTCTTC. It yields the protein CASSLGTLEYNEQFF.

The chain links TRBV18 to TRBJ2-5, with 8 bases that match TRBD1. Germline V gene data show CDR1 as KGHSH and CDR2 as LQKENI. The ends lost 2 bases at V and 2 bases at J; junction bases unmatched: 4. The CDR3 loop spans 15 amino acids. The CDR3: CASSPGTGSQETQYF. The CDR3, as DNA: TGTGCCAGCTCACCAGGGACAGGCTCTCAAGAGACCCAGTACTTC. The complete variable domain, with remaining parts taken from reference TRBV18 and TRBJ2-5, reads NAGVMQNPRHLVRRRGQEARLRCSPMKGHSHVYWYRQLPEEGLKFMVYLQKENIIDESGMPKERFSAEFPKEGPSILRIQQVVRGDSAAYFCASSPGTGSQETQYFGPGTRLLVL.

This chain uses TRBV10-2 with TRBJ2-3; TRBD2 matches 9 bases. V lost 2 bases to trimming and J lost 2 bases; unmatched junction nucleotides: 5. The CDR3 loop spans 16 amino acids. Germline V gene lookup returns CDR1 WSHSY and CDR2 SAAADI. The CDR3 sequence is CASSEAGTSHTDTQYF. In nucleotides, the CDR3 is TGCGCCAGCAGTGAGGCCGGGACTAGCCACACAGATACGCAGTATTTT.

This clone was recorded only once. This chain uses TRBV2 with TRBJ1-5; D might be TRBD1 (6 bases). This CDR3 spans 15 amino acids. Germline-derived CDR1 and CDR2 are SNHLY and FYNNEI. The V end was cut by 4 bases, the J end by 0 bases, with 10 bases between. The CDR3: CASSVQGLSNQPQHF. The DNA of the CDR3 is TGTGCCAGCAGTGTTCAGGGGCTTAGCAATCAGCCCCAGCATTTT.

This chain uses TRBV11-2 with TRBJ2-3, with TRBD2 matching over 10 bases. Germline assignment: CDR1 SGHAT and CDR2 FQNNGV. V lost 5 bases and J lost 6; bases outside the gene matches: 17. CDR3 length equals 18 residues. The CDR3, as DNA: TGTGCCAGCAGCACCCGACCCCCCTCTAGCGGGGGTGGGGATACGCAGTATTTT. Protein product: CASSTRPPSSGGGDTQYF.

In this sample, this clone turned up once. At one boundary the junction diverges from the germline segment, which might be a read error. The rearrangement links TRBV2 to TRBJ1-2; maybe TRBD1 (5 bases). Germline V CDR1 and CDR2: SNHLY, FYNNEI. The CDR3 sequence is 10 residues long. This chain's CDR3 is CASSEGRVAF. The CDR3 DNA follows: TGTGCCAGCAGTGAGGGACGCGTCGCCTTC.

This chain connects TRBV5-1 to TRBJ1-1; 7 nucleotides match TRBD1. Losses at the gene ends were 6 bases for V and 8 bases for J; bases not matched to a gene: 16. This CDR3 contains 15 residues. The V gene's germline CDR1 is SGHRS and CDR2 YFSETQ. CDR3 DNA: TGCGCCAGCACAGGGGGGCAGGGGGTTACCCCCGAAGCTTTCTTT. Translated, it gives CASTGGQGVTPEAFF. Complete variable domain (other parts from reference TRBV5-1 and TRBJ1-1): KAGVTQTPRYLIKTRGQQVTLSCSPISGHRSVSWYQQTPGQGLQFLFEYFSETQRNKGNFPGRFSGRQFSNSRSEMNVSTLELGDSALYLCASTGGQGVTPEAFFGQGTRLTVV.

The V gene is TRBV6-1, the J gene TRBJ1-5; tentative D call: TRBD1 (5 bases). The V gene lost 3 bases and the J gene lost 4 bases, with 13 bases spanning the gap. Germline V gene data show CDR1 as MNHNS and CDR2 as SASEGT. This CDR3 has 15 amino acids. The CDR3 sequence: CASSEGGKDNQPQHF. The DNA of the CDR3 is TGTGCCAGCAGTGAGGGGGGTAAGGATAATCAGCCCCAGCATTTT.

The chain uses TRBV21-1 and TRBJ1-5; the table's D call TRBD1 went unverified against the DNA. TRBV21-1 is deemed a pseudogene. The CDR3 runs to 17 residues. CDR3 loop: CASSDEHKGRGKQPQHF. The CDR3 DNA is TGTGCCAGCAGCGATGAACACAAAGGCAGGGGGAAACAGCCCCAGCATTTT.

This rearrangement joins TRBV15 to TRBJ2-1, with TRBD2 matching over 13 bases. J lost 8 bases, V lost 4 bases, and 5 bases had no gene match. The germline V gene has CDR1 LNHNV and CDR2 YYDKDF (reference sequence). The CDR3 has 15 residues. The CDR3 DNA sequence: TGTGCCACCAGCAAAAGGACTAGCGGGGGTCATGAGCAGTTCTTC. It encodes CATSKRTSGGHEQFF.

V and J are TRBV25-1 and TRBJ2-1; TRBD1 aligns across 12 bases. The germline V gene has CDR1 MGHDK and CDR2 SYGVNS. The CDR3 has 15 amino acids. The V and J ends lost 6 bases and 10 bases, in that order; junction bases with no gene match: 10. This CDR3 reads CASSHRDRGLGEQFF. The DNA for the CDR3 is TGTGCCAGCAGCCATCGGGACAGGGGGCTAGGGGAGCAGTTCTTC.

The chain couples TRBV5-1 to TRBJ2-2; D possibly corresponds to TRBD1 (5 bases). V lost 3 bases and J lost 0, with 18 bases in between. This CDR3 comprises 18 residues. The germline V gene has CDR1 SGHRS and CDR2 YFSETQ. The CDR3 DNA sequence: TGCGCCAGCAGCTCCAACGGAGCAGGGCCCGCGAACACCGGGGAGCTGTTTTTT. Translation: CASSSNGAGPANTGELFF.